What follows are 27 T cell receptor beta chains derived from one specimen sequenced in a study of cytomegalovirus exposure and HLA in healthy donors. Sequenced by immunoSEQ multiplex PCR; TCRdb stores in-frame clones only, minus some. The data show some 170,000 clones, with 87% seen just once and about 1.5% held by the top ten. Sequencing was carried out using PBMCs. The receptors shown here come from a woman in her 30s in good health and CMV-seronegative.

The CDR3 protein is CASTPDGGASGNTIYF. CDR3 coding DNA: TGTGCCAGTACCCCCGACGGCGGGGCCTCTGGAAACACCATATATTTT. The V and J genes are TRBV19 and TRBJ1-3; tentative D call: TRBD1 (5 bases). The V and J ends lost 7 bases and 0 bases respectively, with 16 bases between them. The CDR3 is 16 amino acids. Germline CDR1 reads LNHDA; CDR2 reads SQIVND (reference sequence).

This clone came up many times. CDR3 coding DNA: TGTGCCAGCAGTGAAGGGGCAGAGAACAACTATGGCTACACCTTC. As protein: CASSEGAENNYGYTF. The chain joins TRBV6-1 to TRBJ1-2; no clear D gene. CDR3 length equals 15 residues. Germline-derived CDR1 and CDR2 are MNHNS and SASEGT. Trimming took off 1 base at V and 2 bases at J, with 11 bases between the two ends.

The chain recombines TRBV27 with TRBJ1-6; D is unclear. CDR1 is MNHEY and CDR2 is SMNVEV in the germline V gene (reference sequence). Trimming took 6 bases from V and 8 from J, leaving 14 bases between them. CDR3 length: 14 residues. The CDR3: CASRQLGLYSPLHF. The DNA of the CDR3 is TGTGCCAGCAGGCAACTAGGACTTTATTCACCCCTCCACTTT.

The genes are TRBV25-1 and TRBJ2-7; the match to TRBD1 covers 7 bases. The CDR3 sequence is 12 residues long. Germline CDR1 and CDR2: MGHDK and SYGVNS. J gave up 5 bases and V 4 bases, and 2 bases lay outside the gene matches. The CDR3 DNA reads TGTGCCAGCAGTGCACAGGGGCACGAGCAGTACTTC. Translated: CASSAQGHEQYF.

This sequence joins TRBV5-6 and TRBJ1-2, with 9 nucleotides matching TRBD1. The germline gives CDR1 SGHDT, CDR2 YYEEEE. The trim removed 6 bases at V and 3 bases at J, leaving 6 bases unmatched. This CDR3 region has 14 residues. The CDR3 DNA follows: TGTGCCAGCACAACAGGGGGCGCGTACTATGGCTACACCTTC. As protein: CASTTGGAYYGYTF. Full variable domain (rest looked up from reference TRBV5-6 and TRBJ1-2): DAGVTQSPTHLIKTRGQQVTLRCSPKSGHDTVSWYQQALGQGPQFIFQYYEEEERQRGNFPDRFSGHQFPNYSSELNVNALLLGDSALYLCASTTGGAYYGYTFGSGTRLTVV.

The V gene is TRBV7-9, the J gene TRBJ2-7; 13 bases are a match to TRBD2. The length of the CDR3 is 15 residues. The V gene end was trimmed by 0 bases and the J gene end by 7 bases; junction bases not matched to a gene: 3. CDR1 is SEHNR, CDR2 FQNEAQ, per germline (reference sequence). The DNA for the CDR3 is TGTGCCAGCAGCTTAGCAGGACTAGCGGGGGTTGAGCAGTACTTC. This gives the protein CASSLAGLAGVEQYF.

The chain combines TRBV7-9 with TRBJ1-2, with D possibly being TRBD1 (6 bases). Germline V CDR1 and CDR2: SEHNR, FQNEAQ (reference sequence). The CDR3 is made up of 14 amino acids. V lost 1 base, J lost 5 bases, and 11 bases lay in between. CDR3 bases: TGTGCCAGCAGCTTAGTTTCAGGGGAATATGGCTACACCTTC. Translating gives CASSLVSGEYGYTF.

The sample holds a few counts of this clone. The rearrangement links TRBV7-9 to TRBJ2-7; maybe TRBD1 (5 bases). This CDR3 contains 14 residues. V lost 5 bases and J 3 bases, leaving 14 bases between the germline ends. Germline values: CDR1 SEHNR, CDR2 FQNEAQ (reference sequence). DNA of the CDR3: TGTGCCAGCAGCCACTCTGACAGATACTACGAGCAGTACTTC. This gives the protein CASSHSDRYYEQYF.

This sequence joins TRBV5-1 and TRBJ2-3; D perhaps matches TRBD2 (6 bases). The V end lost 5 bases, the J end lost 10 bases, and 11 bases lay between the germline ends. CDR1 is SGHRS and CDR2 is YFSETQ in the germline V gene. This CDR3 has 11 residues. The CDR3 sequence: CASRGTSAQYF. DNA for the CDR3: TGCGCCAGCAGAGGGACTTCTGCGCAGTATTTT.

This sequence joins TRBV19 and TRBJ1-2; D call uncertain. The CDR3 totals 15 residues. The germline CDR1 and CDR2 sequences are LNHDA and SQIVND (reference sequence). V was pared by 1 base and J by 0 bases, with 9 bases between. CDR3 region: CASSIGRGTNYGYTF. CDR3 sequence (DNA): TGTGCCAGTAGTATAGGCCGGGGAACTAACTATGGCTACACCTTC.

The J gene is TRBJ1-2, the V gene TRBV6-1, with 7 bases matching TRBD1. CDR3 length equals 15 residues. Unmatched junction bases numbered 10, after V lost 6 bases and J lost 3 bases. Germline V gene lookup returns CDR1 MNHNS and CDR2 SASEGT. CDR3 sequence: CASRARGSADYGYTF. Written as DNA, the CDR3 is TGTGCCAGCAGAGCCAGGGGGAGCGCCGACTATGGCTACACCTTC.

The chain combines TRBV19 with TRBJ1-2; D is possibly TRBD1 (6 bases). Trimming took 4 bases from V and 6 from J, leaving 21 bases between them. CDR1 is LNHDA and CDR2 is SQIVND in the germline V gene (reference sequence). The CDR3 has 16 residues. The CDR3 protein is CASSTRGQSQGHGYTF. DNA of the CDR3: TGTGCCAGTAGTACCAGAGGACAGTCCCAGGGGCATGGCTACACCTTC.

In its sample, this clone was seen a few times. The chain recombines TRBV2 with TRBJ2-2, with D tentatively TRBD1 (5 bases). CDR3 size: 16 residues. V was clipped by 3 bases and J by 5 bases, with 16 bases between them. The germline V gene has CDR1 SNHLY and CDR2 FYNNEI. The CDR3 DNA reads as TGTGCCAGCAGTGAGGGGCGTCTAGTCGGTACCGGGGAGCTGTTTTTT. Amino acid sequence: CASSEGRLVGTGELFF.

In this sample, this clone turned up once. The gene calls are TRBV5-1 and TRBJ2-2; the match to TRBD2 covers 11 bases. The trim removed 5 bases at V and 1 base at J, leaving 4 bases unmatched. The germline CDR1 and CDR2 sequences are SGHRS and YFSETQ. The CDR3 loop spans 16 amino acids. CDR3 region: CASRAGLAVNTGELFF. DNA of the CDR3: TGCGCCAGCAGAGCGGGACTAGCGGTGAACACCGGGGAGCTGTTTTTT.

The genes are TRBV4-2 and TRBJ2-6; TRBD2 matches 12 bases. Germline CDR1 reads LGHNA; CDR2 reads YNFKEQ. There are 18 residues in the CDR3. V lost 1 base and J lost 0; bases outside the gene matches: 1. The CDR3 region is CASSQGTSGDSGANVLTF. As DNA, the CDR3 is TGTGCCAGCAGCCAAGGGACTAGCGGGGACTCTGGGGCCAACGTCCTGACTTTC.

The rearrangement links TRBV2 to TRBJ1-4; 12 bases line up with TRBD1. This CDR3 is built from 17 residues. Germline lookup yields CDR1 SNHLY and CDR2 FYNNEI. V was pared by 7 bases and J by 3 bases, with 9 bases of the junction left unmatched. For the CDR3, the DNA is TGTGCCAGCAAACGGGACAGGGGGCGATCAGCTAATGAAAAACTGTTTTTT. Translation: CASKRDRGRSANEKLFF.

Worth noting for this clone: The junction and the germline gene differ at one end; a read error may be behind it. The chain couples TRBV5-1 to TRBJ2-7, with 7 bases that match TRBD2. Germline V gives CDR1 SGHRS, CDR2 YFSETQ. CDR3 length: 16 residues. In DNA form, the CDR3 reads TGCGACAGCCTCCGATCGGGGGGTAATAGGCGATCCGAGCAGTACTTC. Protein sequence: CDSLRSGGNRRSEQYF.

Here the CDR3 reads CASSEGQANNEQFF. In nucleotides, the CDR3 is TGTGCCAGCAGCGAGGGACAGGCAAATAATGAGCAGTTCTTC. The chain links TRBV9 to TRBJ2-1; the match to TRBD1 covers 8 bases. V was pared by 3 bases and J by 7 bases, with 6 bases of the junction left unmatched. CDR1 is SGDLS and CDR2 is YYNGEE in the germline V gene. The CDR3 consists of 14 residues.

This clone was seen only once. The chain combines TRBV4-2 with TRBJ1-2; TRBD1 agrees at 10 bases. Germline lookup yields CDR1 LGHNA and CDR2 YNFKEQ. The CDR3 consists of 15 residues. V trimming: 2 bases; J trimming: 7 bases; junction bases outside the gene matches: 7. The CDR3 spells CASSQPRQGALGYTF. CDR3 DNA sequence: TGTGCCAGCAGCCAACCCAGACAGGGGGCGCTTGGCTACACCTTC.

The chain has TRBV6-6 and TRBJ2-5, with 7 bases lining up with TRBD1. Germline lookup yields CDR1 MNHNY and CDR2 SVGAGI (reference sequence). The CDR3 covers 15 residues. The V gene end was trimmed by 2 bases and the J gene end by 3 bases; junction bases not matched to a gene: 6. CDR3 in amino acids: CASSYRDRAKETQYF. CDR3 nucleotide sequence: TGTGCCAGCAGTTACCGAGACAGGGCGAAAGAGACCCAGTACTTC.

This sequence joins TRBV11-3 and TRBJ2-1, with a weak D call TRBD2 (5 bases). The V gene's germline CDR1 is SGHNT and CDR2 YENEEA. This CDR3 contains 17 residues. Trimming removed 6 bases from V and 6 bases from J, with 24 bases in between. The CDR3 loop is CASSPHLAGVGINEQFF. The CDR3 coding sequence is TGTGCCAGCAGTCCGCACTTAGCCGGGGTAGGGATCAATGAGCAGTTCTTC.

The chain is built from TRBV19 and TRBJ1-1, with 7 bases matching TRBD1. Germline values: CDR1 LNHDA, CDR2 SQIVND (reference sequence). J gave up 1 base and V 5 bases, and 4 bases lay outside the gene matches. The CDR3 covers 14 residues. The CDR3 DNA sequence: TGTGCCAGTAGTCGTCAGGGGGGGAACACTGAAGCTTTCTTT. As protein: CASSRQGGNTEAFF.

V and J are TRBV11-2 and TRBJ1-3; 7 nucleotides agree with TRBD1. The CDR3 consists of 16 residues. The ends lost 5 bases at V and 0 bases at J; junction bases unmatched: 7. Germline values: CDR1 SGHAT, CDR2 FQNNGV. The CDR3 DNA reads TGTGCCAGCAGCGCCGGGGACAGATCCTCTGGAAACACCATATATTTT. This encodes CASSAGDRSSGNTIYF.

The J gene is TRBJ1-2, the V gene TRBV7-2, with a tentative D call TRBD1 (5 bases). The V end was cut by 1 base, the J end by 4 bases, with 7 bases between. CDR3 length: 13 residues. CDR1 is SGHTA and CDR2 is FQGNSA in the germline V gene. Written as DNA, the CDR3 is TGTGCCAGCAGCTTAGAGGGGTTCTATGGCTACACCTTC. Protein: CASSLEGFYGYTF.

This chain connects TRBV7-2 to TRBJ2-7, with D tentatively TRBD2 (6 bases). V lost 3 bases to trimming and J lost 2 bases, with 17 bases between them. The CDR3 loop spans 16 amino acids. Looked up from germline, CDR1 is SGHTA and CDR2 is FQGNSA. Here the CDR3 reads CASSFTSSAPPYEQYF. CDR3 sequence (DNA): TGTGCCAGCAGCTTCACCTCTAGCGCTCCACCCTACGAGCAGTACTTC.

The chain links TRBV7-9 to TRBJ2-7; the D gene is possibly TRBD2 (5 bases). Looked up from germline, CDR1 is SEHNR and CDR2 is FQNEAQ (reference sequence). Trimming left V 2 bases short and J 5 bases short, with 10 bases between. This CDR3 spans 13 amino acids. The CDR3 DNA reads TGTGCCAGCAGCTTATCGAAGGGAGACGAGCAGTACTTC. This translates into CASSLSKGDEQYF.

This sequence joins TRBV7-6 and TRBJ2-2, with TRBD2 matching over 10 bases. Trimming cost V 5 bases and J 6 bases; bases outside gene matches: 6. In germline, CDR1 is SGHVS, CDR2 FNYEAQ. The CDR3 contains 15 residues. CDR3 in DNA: TGTGCCAGCAGCACAATAGCGGGGGGAGCCGGGGAGCTGTTTTTT. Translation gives CASSTIAGGAGELFF.